This T cell receptor beta chain is drawn from a study of blood T cell repertoires in COVID-19. The CDR3 has 14 amino acids. Germline V gene lookup returns CDR1 SGHTS and CDR2 YDEGEE. V dropped 7 bases and J dropped 3; count of bases not matched to a gene: 8. As processed by the authors: It was from reference gene primer amplification that nucleated cell counts were estimated. The method was immunoSEQ multiplex PCR; TCRdb's version includes in-frame clones alone and lacks a portion of them. V, J and clone size derive from that table, while D and trimming were established from the DNA sequence. The sample shows some 400,000 clones, approximately 89% of them seen only once. Participant ages covered 18 to 89 years across about 22 US areas. Researchers sorted participants into cohorts using their self-reported clinical history. Participants classified as exposed had met a COVID-19 case within 2 weeks before study entry.

The V call is TRBV5-8, the J call TRBJ2-3; 7 positions match TRBD1. The TCR originated in a woman aged 40 to 55 who had been exposed to COVID-19. Material for sequencing was PBMCs or T cells enriched from blood (not recorded which). CDR3 nucleotide sequence: TGTGCCAGCCGACGACAGGGACAAACAGATACGCAGTATTTT. It yields the protein CASRRQGQTDTQYF.